The 18 T cell receptor beta chains listed next were all sequenced from one sample in a study of blood T cell repertoires in COVID-19. Sequencing used immunoSEQ multiplex PCR; TCRdb keeps in-frame clones, though not all of them. The table records around 280,000 clones, around 88% of them present only once. Sequenced input: PBMCs or T cells enriched from blood (not recorded which). The receptors derive from a woman in her thirties or forties who had recovered from COVID-19.

The table lists this clone with a count of one. V gene TRBV28 combines with J gene TRBJ1-1; 7 bases agree with TRBD1. The CDR3 covers 14 residues. Germline V CDR1 and CDR2: MDHEN, SYDVKM. The J segment lost 6 bases and the V segment lost 5 bases, leaving 9 bases of the junction unmatched. The CDR3 here is CASSHYRDRAEAFF. DNA for the CDR3: TGTGCCAGCAGTCATTACAGGGACAGAGCTGAAGCTTTCTTT.

The chain is built from TRBV18 and TRBJ2-3, with D maybe TRBD2 (6 bases). Trimming left V 2 bases short and J 4 bases short, with 10 bases between. The CDR3 totals 14 residues. The germline V gene encodes CDR1 KGHSH and CDR2 LQKENI. The CDR3 coding sequence is TGTGCCAGCTCACCAGGGGAGGTCCCAGATACGCAGTATTTT. This codes for CASSPGEVPDTQYF.

J is TRBJ1-1 and V is TRBV6-2 or TRBV6-3; perhaps TRBD1 as D (5 bases). The CDR3 runs to 18 residues. The germline V gene has CDR1 MNHEY and CDR2 SVGEGT. V was shortened by 6 bases and J by 1 base, with 24 bases between the two germline ends. CDR3 residues: CASSDPNLSGWGNTEAFF. The CDR3 DNA sequence: TGTGCCAGCAGCGACCCAAATCTTTCAGGGTGGGGGAACACTGAAGCTTTCTTT.

This chain uses TRBV19 with TRBJ1-4, with D unresolved. In germline, CDR1 is LNHDA, CDR2 SQIVND (reference sequence). CDR3 length: 12 amino acids. Trimming took 5 bases from V and 8 from J, leaving 9 bases between them. The CDR3 reads CASSPQEEKLFF. The CDR3 bases are TGTGCCAGTAGTCCTCAAGAGGAAAAACTGTTTTTT.

The genes are TRBV12-3 or TRBV12-4 and TRBJ2-7; TRBD2 matches at 7 bases. V trimming: 5 bases; J trimming: 5 bases; junction bases outside the gene matches: 6. This CDR3 spans 13 amino acids. The CDR3 coding sequence is TGTGCCAGCAGTCCCGGCGCGGGGGACGAGCAGTACTTC. It translates to CASSPGAGDEQYF.

CDR3 loop: CASSSPGQGTGELFF. Written as DNA, the CDR3 is TGTGCCAGCAGTTCACCCGGACAGGGCACCGGGGAGCTGTTTTTT. The chain is built from TRBV28 and TRBJ2-2; 8 positions agree with TRBD1. The CDR3 has 15 residues. Germline-derived CDR1 and CDR2 are MDHEN and SYDVKM. The V segment lost 4 bases and the J segment 4 bases; nucleotides outside the gene matches: 5.

The V gene is TRBV9, the J gene TRBJ2-7, with TRBD1 matching over 11 bases. V lost 0 bases and J lost 2; bases outside the gene matches: 7. The CDR3 spans 17 residues. Germline V gene lookup returns CDR1 SGDLS and CDR2 YYNGEE. In DNA, the CDR3 is TGTGCCAGCAGCGTAGGAAGCGGGACAGGGGGTCCCTACGAGCAGTACTTC. This encodes CASSVGSGTGGPYEQYF.

The rearrangement joins TRBV3-1 (or the pseudogene TRBV3-2) to TRBJ2-7, with TRBD1 matching over 10 bases. With 5 bases clipped from V and 10 bases from J, the junction kept 8 bases outside the gene matches. The CDR3 spans 13 residues. The germline V gene encodes CDR1 LGHDT and CDR2 YNNKEL (reference sequence). CDR3 DNA sequence: TGTGCCAGCAGCGAAAGGACAGGGGGGCGTCAGTACTTC. Encoded protein: CASSERTGGRQYF.

V usage is TRBV5-6 and J usage is TRBJ2-7; TRBD2 might be the D (6 bases). This CDR3 has 16 residues. V lost 0 bases and J lost 3, with 16 bases in between. Germline CDR1 is SGHDT and CDR2 is YYEEEE. In nucleotides, the CDR3 is TGTGCCAGCAGCTTGGGTGGGGGAGGAAGGTTCTACGAGCAGTACTTC. Translated: CASSLGGGGRFYEQYF.

The CDR3 DNA sequence: TGCGCCAGCAGTCAGCTAAGTTCGTCGGGGTCAGCGGGCAACAATGAGCAGTTCTTC. This translates into CASSQLSSSGSAGNNEQFF. V gene TRBV23-1 combines with J gene TRBJ2-1, with D possibly TRBD2 on 6 matching bases. TRBV23-1 is annotated as an ORF whose role is uncertain. This CDR3 is built from 19 residues. V dropped 3 bases and J dropped 5 bases, with 26 bases sitting between them.

DNA for the CDR3: TGTGCCAGCAGCCAAGATTTAGCGGACCCCACAGATACGCAGTATTTT. Residues: CASSQDLADPTDTQYF. The chain joins TRBV3-1 (or the pseudogene TRBV3-2) to TRBJ2-3; possible D gene TRBD2, 6 bases. The CDR3 is 16 residues long. With 0 bases removed from V and 2 bases from J, the gap between germline ends came to 12 bases. Germline V gene lookup returns CDR1 LGHDT and CDR2 YNNKEL (reference sequence).

Points on this clone: At one end, the junction sequence differs from germline, possibly due to a read error. This chain joins TRBV7-7 and TRBJ2-5, with 13 bases matching TRBD2. The CDR3 spans 16 residues. From germline, CDR1 is SSHAT and CDR2 FNYEAQ (reference sequence). The CDR3 DNA follows: TGTGCTAGCAGCCCGGGACTAGCGGGATCAAGAGAGACCCAGTACTTC. Protein product: CASSPGLAGSRETQYF.

J is TRBJ1-3 and V is TRBV24-1; D may be TRBD1 (5 bases). Germline V gene lookup returns CDR1 KGHDR and CDR2 SFDVKD. V was shortened by 7 bases and J by 4 bases, with 7 bases between the two germline ends. This CDR3 spans 12 amino acids. CDR3 DNA: TGTGCCACCAGGGGGCGCGGAAACACCATATATTTT. Its protein product is CATRGRGNTIYF.

This clone turned up a few times. The rearrangement joins TRBV4-2 to TRBJ1-2; unclear D gene. The CDR3 is 14 residues long. Trimming pared 1 base from V and 4 bases from J, leaving 10 bases between. Germline CDR1 reads LGHNA; CDR2 reads YNFKEQ. The CDR3 sequence: CASSQGHTVYGYTF. In DNA, the CDR3 is TGTGCCAGCAGCCAAGGTCACACAGTCTATGGCTACACCTTC.

The chain links TRBV5-4 to TRBJ2-2; 11 bases line up with TRBD2. J gave up 0 bases and V 5 bases, and 3 bases lay outside the gene matches. Per the germline V gene, CDR1 is SGHNT and CDR2 is YYREEE (reference sequence). The CDR3 is 16 residues long. The CDR3 reads CASSKGLAANTGELFF. The CDR3 DNA follows: TGTGCCAGCAGTAAGGGACTAGCGGCGAACACCGGGGAGCTGTTTTTT.

This chain joins TRBV7-2 and TRBJ2-1; 8 bases are a match to TRBD1. This CDR3 region has 13 residues. In germline, CDR1 is SGHTA, CDR2 FQGNSA. With V trimmed by 8 bases and J by 7 bases, 7 bases remained unmatched. The chain's CDR3 is CASGNRGWNEQFF. In DNA form, the CDR3 reads TGTGCCAGCGGAAACAGGGGGTGGAATGAGCAGTTCTTC.

The chain is built from TRBV4-3 and TRBJ2-7; weak D call: TRBD2 (6 bases). Germline-derived CDR1 and CDR2 are LGHNA and YSLEER. The CDR3 extends over 13 amino acids. V was clipped by 4 bases and J by 4 bases, with 11 bases between them. CDR3 loop: CASSRGLEYEQYF. The CDR3 DNA reads TGCGCCAGCAGCCGGGGACTTGAATACGAGCAGTACTTC.

On this clone: At one end the junction does not follow the germline gene, possibly because of a read error. This chain links TRBV7-7 with TRBJ2-1, with TRBD2 matching over 13 bases. This CDR3 is 18 amino acids long. Germline V lookup: CDR1 SSHAT, CDR2 FNYEAQ (reference sequence). CDR3 loop: CASSPTSGRTPWNNEQFF. The DNA for the CDR3 is TGTGCTAGCAGCCCGACTAGCGGGAGGACCCCATGGAACAATGAGCAGTTCTTC.